This T cell receptor beta chain was sequenced for a study of blood T cell repertoires in COVID-19. In the study overall: From T cells, B-cell-depleted T cells, or PBMCs came the material, which was cDNA or gDNA.

The V segment lost 5 bases and the J segment 4 bases; nucleotides outside the gene matches: 7. The CDR3 runs 15 residues. CDR1 is MGHDK, CDR2 SYGVNS, per germline. Original data processing: Estimates of nucleated cell counts were drawn from the amplification of reference gene primers. Clones were read by immunoSEQ multiplex PCR, and TCRdb kept only the in-frame ones, dropping some. D and trimming were read from the DNA, whereas the V and J calls and clone size are those reported in that table. The top ten hold 10% to 15% of the sample, which has about 110,000 clones, around 85% seen once. The sequence was collected from a human donor in a cohort sampled during active COVID-19. The rearrangement uses TRBV25-1 and TRBJ2-3; TRBD1 matches 9 bases. The sequenced sample was peripheral blood. The CDR3 coding sequence is TGTGCCAGCAGTTCCCGGACAGGGGACCCAGATACGCAGTATTTT. It yields the protein CASSSRTGDPDTQYF.